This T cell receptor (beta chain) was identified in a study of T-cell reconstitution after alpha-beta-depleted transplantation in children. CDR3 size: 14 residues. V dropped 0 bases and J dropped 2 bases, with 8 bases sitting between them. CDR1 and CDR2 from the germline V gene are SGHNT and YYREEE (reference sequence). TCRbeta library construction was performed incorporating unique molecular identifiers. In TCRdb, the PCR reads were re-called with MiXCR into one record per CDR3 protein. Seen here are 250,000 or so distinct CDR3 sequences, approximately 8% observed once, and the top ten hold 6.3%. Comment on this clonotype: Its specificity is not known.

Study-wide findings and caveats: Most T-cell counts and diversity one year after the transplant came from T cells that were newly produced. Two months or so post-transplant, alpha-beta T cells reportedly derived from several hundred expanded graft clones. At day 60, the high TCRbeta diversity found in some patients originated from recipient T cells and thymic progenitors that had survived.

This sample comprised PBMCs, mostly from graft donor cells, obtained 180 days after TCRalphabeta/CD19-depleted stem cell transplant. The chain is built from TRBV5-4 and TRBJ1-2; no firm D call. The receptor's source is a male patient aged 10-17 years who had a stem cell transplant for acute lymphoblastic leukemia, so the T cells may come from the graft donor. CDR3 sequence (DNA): TGTGCCAGCAGCTTGGAACTGGTAAACTATGGCTACACCTTC. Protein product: CASSLELVNYGYTF.